This passage covers 3 T cell receptor beta chains from one sample sequenced in a study of beta chain features in type 1 diabetes. Of the isolated RNA, all was reverse transcribed, and so the sequenced material was expressed TCRB transcripts. Produced via immunoSEQ multiplex PCR; TCRdb's table is partial and in-frame only. The sample comprises hundreds of thousands of clones, 13% to 15% of which are singletons, and 6.7% rests with the top ten. Sequences were obtained from central memory CD4+ T cells from blood. These receptors all come from a young man in good health.

This clone was picked up many times. The chain carries TRBV5-6 and TRBJ1-6, with D unresolved. This CDR3 has 13 amino acids. Trimming cost V 0 bases and J 9 bases, with 7 bases left between them. Germline-derived CDR1 and CDR2 are SGHDT and YYEEEE. The CDR3 DNA is TGTGCCAGCAGCTTGGACACTTCTTCACCCCTCCACTTT. This encodes CASSLDTSSPLHF.

This clone has a handful of counts. This sequence joins TRBV5-1 and TRBJ1-2; 8 bases agree with TRBD1. The CDR3 is made up of 14 amino acids. V gave up 2 bases and J gave up 8 bases; unmatched junction bases: 8. The germline V gene has CDR1 SGHRS and CDR2 YFSETQ. CDR3 sequence: CASSLSQGAGGYTF. For the CDR3, the DNA is TGCGCCAGCAGCTTATCGCAGGGGGCGGGAGGCTACACCTTC.

The chain links TRBV4-1 to TRBJ1-1; D might be TRBD1 (5 bases). Germline CDR1 reads MGHRA; CDR2 reads YSYEKL. CDR3 length: 17 residues. V dropped 3 bases and J dropped 4 bases, with 21 bases sitting between them. CDR3 in amino acids: CASSHPFGGRNGTEAFF. The CDR3 DNA sequence: TGCGCCAGCAGCCATCCTTTTGGGGGACGAAATGGCACTGAAGCTTTCTTT.